Each of the 29 T cell receptor beta chains below was sequenced from the same sample in a study of T cells expressing NK-cell markers. For each CDR3 protein, TCRdb gives one entry from its re-call of the 5' RACE reads, without DNA. This sample contains around 380,000 distinct CDR3 sequences. The sample comprised blood T cells: a sorted CD56 or NKG2C T cell subset, CD4+ or CD8+ T cells, or bulk PBMC T cells (not recorded which). Every receptor here comes from a woman in her 50s in good health.

The rearrangement uses TRBV20-1 and TRBJ2-5; TCRdb picks TRBD1, but there is no DNA to check that call. Germline CDR1 reads DFQATT; CDR2 reads SNEGSKA (reference sequence). The CDR3 is 15 residues long. CDR3 sequence: CSASVARTAQETQYF.

The rearrangement joins TRBV20-1 to TRBJ2-7; the D gene TCRdb calls, TRBD2, cannot be checked with no DNA. This CDR3 region has 13 residues. The germline V gene encodes CDR1 DFQATT and CDR2 SNEGSKA (reference sequence). The CDR3 region is CSARDGPLPEQYF.

The chain is built from TRBV12-3 or TRBV12-4 and TRBJ2-7; the TRBD1 assignment by TCRdb is unverifiable without DNA. The CDR3 is made up of 15 amino acids. This chain's CDR3 is CASGGRLGQGNEQYF.

This chain joins TRBV19 and TRBJ2-1; the TCRdb D gene call, TRBD2, has no DNA to confirm it. This CDR3 spans 16 amino acids. Germline lookup yields CDR1 LNHDA and CDR2 SQIVND (reference sequence). The CDR3 loop is CASSPRGLAVYNEQFF.

The genes are TRBV4-1 and TRBJ2-1; lacking DNA, the TRBD2 call made by TCRdb goes unchecked. The germline V gene has CDR1 MGHRA and CDR2 YSYEKL. CDR3 length: 18 residues. This CDR3 is CASSQRGTSGRKEDEQFF.

The chain is built from TRBV3-1 and TRBJ2-1; TCRdb reports TRBD1, a call that lacks DNA to check it against. CDR3 length: 15 residues. Germline V CDR1 and CDR2: LGHDT, YNNKEL (reference sequence). The CDR3 protein is CASSQEGRRSVEQFF.

The J gene is TRBJ2-7, the V gene TRBV3-1; the TRBD2 assignment by TCRdb is unverifiable without DNA. Germline values: CDR1 LGHDT, CDR2 YNNKEL (reference sequence). CDR3 size: 15 residues. The CDR3 loop is CASSQSPGGPDEQYF.

This rearrangement joins TRBV4-1 to TRBJ2-7; TCRdb's assignment of TRBD2 cannot be checked, as there is no DNA. This CDR3 region has 16 residues. The germline CDR1 and CDR2 sequences are MGHRA and YSYEKL. CDR3 amino acids: CASSQVSGGPTYEQYF.

The rearrangement joins TRBV30 to TRBJ1-5. This CDR3 region has 13 residues. Looked up from germline, CDR1 is GTSNPN and CDR2 is SVGIG (reference sequence). The CDR3 region is CAWSGGGGEPQHF. The variable domain in full, completed from reference TRBV30 and TRBJ1-5, reads SQTIHQWPATLVQPVGSPLSLECTVEGTSNPNLYWYRQAAGRGLQLLFYSVGIGQISSEVPQNLSASRPQDRQFILSSKKLLLSDSGFYLCAWSGGGGEPQHFGDGTRLSIL.

The chain recombines TRBV25-1 with TRBJ2-3. CDR1 and CDR2 (germline): MGHDK, SYGVNS. CDR3 length equals 12 residues. CDR3 protein: CASSEFPDTQYF.

The rearrangement links TRBV12-3 or TRBV12-4 to TRBJ2-2; TCRdb designates TRBD1, a call that cannot be tested without DNA. The CDR3 extends over 14 amino acids. The CDR3 sequence is CASSFGTGFGELFF.

V and J are TRBV12-3 or TRBV12-4 and TRBJ1-1; the D call of TRBD1 rests on TCRdb alone, since no DNA is present to check it. CDR3 length: 13 amino acids. CDR3 in amino acids: CASSLGGTAYAFF.

The genes are TRBV20-1 and TRBJ2-3. The germline gives CDR1 DFQATT, CDR2 SNEGSKA (reference sequence). The CDR3 spans 13 residues. CDR3 sequence: CSASAKTGDTQYF.

The V and J genes are TRBV21-1 and TRBJ2-3; TCRdb's assignment of TRBD2 cannot be checked, as there is no DNA. TRBV21-1 is deemed a pseudogene. The CDR3 runs 17 residues. The CDR3 reads CASSKEIEGGCTDTQYF.

This sequence joins TRBV19 and TRBJ1-1. Germline assignment: CDR1 LNHDA and CDR2 SQIVND (reference sequence). The CDR3 consists of 13 residues. Here the CDR3 reads CASTETWNTEAFF.

The chain is built from TRBV9 and TRBJ2-5. The length of the CDR3 is 14 residues. Per germline, CDR1 SGDLS and CDR2 YYNGEE. The CDR3 protein is CASSVVGWQETQYF.

The rearrangement uses TRBV29-1 and TRBJ2-7. This CDR3 region has 12 residues. Germline CDR1 is SQVTM and CDR2 is ANQGSEA. This CDR3 is CSVGSGPYEQYF.

V is TRBV20-1 and J is TRBJ1-5; there is no DNA to check the TCRdb D call of TRBD1. The CDR3 totals 15 residues. The germline V gene has CDR1 DFQATT and CDR2 SNEGSKA (reference sequence). CDR3 region: CSATRQGSLDQPQHF.

The gene calls are TRBV9 and TRBJ2-3. This CDR3 has 12 residues. Germline V lookup: CDR1 SGDLS, CDR2 YYNGEE. The CDR3 sequence: CASSVAPDTQYF. The whole variable domain, filled in from reference TRBV9 and TRBJ2-3, reads DSGVTQTPKHLITATGQRVTLRCSPRSGDLSVYWYQQSLDQGLQFLIQYYNGEERAKGNILERFSAQQFPDLHSELNLSSLELGDSALYFCASSVAPDTQYFGPGTRLTVL.

The J gene is TRBJ2-1, the V gene TRBV6-1; the TRBD1 assignment by TCRdb is unverifiable without DNA. Per germline, CDR1 MNHNS and CDR2 SASEGT. The CDR3 totals 13 residues. The CDR3: CASSDGVEGRQFF.

V usage is TRBV20-1 and J usage is TRBJ2-1; TCRdb designates TRBD2, a call that cannot be tested without DNA. The germline V gene has CDR1 DFQATT and CDR2 SNEGSKA (reference sequence). CDR3 length: 13 amino acids. The CDR3 region is CSATSGSINEQFF.

This chain joins TRBV27 and TRBJ2-7; TCRdb outputs TRBD2, but without DNA this stays unchecked. The CDR3 is made up of 14 amino acids. Germline loops: CDR1 MNHEY, CDR2 SMNVEV (reference sequence). CDR3 sequence reads: CASSLSSHWNEQYF.

This sequence joins TRBV19 and TRBJ2-1; the D call of TRBD2 rests on TCRdb alone, since no DNA is present to check it. The CDR3 is 14 residues long. Germline V gene sequence: CDR1 LNHDA, CDR2 SQIVND (reference sequence). This CDR3 reads CASSMGDWPNEQFF. Full variable domain (rest looked up from reference TRBV19 and TRBJ2-1): DGGITQSPKYLFRKEGQNVTLSCEQNLNHDAMYWYRQDPGQGLRLIYYSQIVNDFQKGDIAEGYSVSREKKESFPLTVTSAQKNPTAFYLCASSMGDWPNEQFFGPGTRLTVL.

The chain links TRBV12-3 or TRBV12-4 to TRBJ2-1; the TCRdb call, TRBD2, lacks DNA for checking. The CDR3 contains 14 residues. CDR3 amino acids: CASQPSGAHNEQFF.

This chain links TRBV11-2 with TRBJ1-1; TCRdb returns TRBD1, unconfirmable since there is no DNA. Germline CDR1 SGHAT, CDR2 FQNNGV. The CDR3 spans 17 residues. CDR3 residues: CASSLGIAPGKNTEAFF.

V is TRBV12-3 or TRBV12-4 and J is TRBJ2-1; TCRdb's D gene call, TRBD2, goes unchecked for lack of DNA. The CDR3 is 17 amino acids. The chain's CDR3 is CASSFFTGTSGYNEQFF.

The chain is built from TRBV11-1 and TRBJ2-5; TCRdb indicates TRBD2, and absent DNA this call remains unverified. The CDR3 contains 15 residues. The germline V gene encodes CDR1 SGHAT and CDR2 FQDESV (reference sequence). CDR3 residues: CASSPSGEEQETQYF.

V and J are TRBV29-1 and TRBJ1-2. The CDR3 consists of 11 residues. The germline V gene has CDR1 SQVTM and CDR2 ANQGSEA. The CDR3 loop reads CSVDLGGGYTF.

The J gene is TRBJ1-1, the V gene TRBV6-5; without DNA, the TCRdb call of TRBD1 cannot be checked. Germline CDR1 is MNHEY and CDR2 is SVGAGI. The CDR3 contains 15 residues. CDR3 protein: CASSDPGTVNTEAFF.